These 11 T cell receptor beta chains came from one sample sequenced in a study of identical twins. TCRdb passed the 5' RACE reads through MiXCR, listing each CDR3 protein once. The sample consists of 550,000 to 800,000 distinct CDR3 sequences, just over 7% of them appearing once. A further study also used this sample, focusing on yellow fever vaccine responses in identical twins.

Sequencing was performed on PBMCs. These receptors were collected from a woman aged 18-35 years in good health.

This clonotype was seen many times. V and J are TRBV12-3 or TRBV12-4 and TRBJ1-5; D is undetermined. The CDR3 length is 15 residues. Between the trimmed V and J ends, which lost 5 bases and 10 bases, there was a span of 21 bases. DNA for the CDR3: TGTGCCAGCAGTCCCGTCGGTGGTACGGGTAAACCCCAGCATTTT. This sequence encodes CASSPVGGTGKPQHF.

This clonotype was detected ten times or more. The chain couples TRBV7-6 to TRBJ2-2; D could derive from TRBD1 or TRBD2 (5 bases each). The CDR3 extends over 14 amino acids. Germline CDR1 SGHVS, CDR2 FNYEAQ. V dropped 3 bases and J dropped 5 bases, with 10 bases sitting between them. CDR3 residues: CASSFRGATGELFF. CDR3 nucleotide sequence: TGTGCCAGCAGCTTCAGAGGGGCGACCGGGGAGCTGTTTTTT.

The CDR3 loop is CASRLPGANVLTF. The CDR3 nucleotides read TGTGCCAGCAGGCTCCCTGGGGCCAACGTCCTGACTTTC. The rearrangement links TRBV2 to TRBJ2-6, with D uncertain. The germline V gene has CDR1 SNHLY and CDR2 FYNNEI. V shed 6 bases and J shed 2 bases, with 5 bases lying between them. The CDR3 consists of 13 residues.

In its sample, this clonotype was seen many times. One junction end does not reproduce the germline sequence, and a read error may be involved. The CDR3 region has the DNA TGTGTCAGCAGCTTAGTATTGACTACCGACACCTACGAGCAGTACTTC. Encoded protein: CVSSLVLTTDTYEQYF. The chain recombines TRBV7-9 with TRBJ2-7, with a possible D match to TRBD2 (5 bases). CDR1 is SEHNR, CDR2 FQNEAQ, per germline (reference sequence). The CDR3 is made up of 16 amino acids.

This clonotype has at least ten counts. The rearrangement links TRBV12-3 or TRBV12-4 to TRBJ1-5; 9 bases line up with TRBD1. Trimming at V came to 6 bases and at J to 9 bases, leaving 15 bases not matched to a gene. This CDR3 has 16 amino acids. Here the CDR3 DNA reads TGTGCCAGCAGCAACCCGGGACAGGGCCTCAAACTGCCCCAGCATTTT. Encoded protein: CASSNPGQGLKLPQHF.

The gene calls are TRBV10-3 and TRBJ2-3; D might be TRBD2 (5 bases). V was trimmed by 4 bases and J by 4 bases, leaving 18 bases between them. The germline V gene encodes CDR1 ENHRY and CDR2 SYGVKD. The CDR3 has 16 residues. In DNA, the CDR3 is TGTGCCATCAGTGCCCTCGGAGGAAAAGGCCCAGATACGCAGTATTTT. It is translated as CAISALGGKGPDTQYF.

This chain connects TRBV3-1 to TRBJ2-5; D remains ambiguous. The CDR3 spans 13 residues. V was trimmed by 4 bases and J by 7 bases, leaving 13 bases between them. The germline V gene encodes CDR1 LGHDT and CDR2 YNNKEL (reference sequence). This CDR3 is CASSPSSWGTQYF. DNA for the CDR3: TGTGCCAGCAGCCCCTCTAGTTGGGGGACCCAGTACTTC.

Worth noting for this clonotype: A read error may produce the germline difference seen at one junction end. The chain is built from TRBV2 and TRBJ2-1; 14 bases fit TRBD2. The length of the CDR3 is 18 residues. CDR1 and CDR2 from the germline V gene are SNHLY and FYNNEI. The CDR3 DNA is TGTACCAGCAGTCGCCGACTAGCGGGGGGGCCGGGGCACAATGAGCAGTTCTTC. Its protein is CTSSRRLAGGPGHNEQFF.

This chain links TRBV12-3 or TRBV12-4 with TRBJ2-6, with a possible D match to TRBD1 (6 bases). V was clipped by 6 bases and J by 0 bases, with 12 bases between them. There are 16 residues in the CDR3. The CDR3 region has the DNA TGTGCCAGCAGCAATAACAGGGACTCTGGGGCCAACGTCCTGACTTTC. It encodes CASSNNRDSGANVLTF.

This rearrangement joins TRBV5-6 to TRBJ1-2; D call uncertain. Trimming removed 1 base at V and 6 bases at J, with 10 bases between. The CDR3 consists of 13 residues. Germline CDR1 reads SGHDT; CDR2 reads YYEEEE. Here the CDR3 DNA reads TGTGCCAGCAGCTTGTTTAGCAGTGATGGCTACACCTTC. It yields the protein CASSLFSSDGYTF.

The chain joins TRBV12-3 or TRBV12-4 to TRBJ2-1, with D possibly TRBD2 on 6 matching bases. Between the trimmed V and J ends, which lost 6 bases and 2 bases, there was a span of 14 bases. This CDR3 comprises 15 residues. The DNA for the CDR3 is TGTGCCAGCAGCTATACGGCGGGGCCCTACAATGAGCAGTTCTTC. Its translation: CASSYTAGPYNEQFF.